The clone carrying this TCR beta chain has a count of ten or more. This specimen belongs to a study of identical twins. TCRdb redid the calling of the 5' RACE reads with MiXCR, one entry per CDR3 protein. There are some 690,000 distinct CDR3 sequences in the sample; around 21% occur only once, and over 4% lies in the top ten. Germline V CDR1 and CDR2: LGHDT, YNNKEL (reference sequence). CDR3 length: 11 amino acids. The V end lost 1 base, the J end lost 7 bases, and 5 bases lay between the germline ends. No donor was unhealthy or non-Caucasian. This same sample was also part of a study on T cells expressing NK-cell markers. That report notes: Cells sorted as CD3+CD56+NKG2C+, CD3+CD56+NKG2C- and CD3+CD56-NKG2C+ T cells supplied the TCR beta repertoires. HCMV specificity of expanded NKG2C+ T cell clones remained unclear.

Sequences were obtained from PBMCs. V gene TRBV3-1 combines with J gene TRBJ2-7; no reliable D call. The sequence was obtained from a woman aged 18-29 years in good health. The CDR3 loop reads CASSQGREQYF. The CDR3 coding sequence is TGTGCCAGCAGCCAAGGCCGGGAGCAGTACTTC.